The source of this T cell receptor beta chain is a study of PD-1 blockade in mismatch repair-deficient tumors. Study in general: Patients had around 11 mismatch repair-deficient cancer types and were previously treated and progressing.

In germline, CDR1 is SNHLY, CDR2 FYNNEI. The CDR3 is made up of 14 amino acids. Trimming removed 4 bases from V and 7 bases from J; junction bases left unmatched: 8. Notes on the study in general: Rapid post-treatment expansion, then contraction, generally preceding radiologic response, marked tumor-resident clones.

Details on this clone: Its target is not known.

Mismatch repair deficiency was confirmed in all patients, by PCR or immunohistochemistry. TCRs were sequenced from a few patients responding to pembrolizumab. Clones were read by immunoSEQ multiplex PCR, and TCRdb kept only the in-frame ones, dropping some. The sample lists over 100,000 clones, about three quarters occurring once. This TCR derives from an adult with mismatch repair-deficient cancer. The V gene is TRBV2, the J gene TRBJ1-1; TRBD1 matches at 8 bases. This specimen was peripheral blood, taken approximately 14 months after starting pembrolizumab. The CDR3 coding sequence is TGTGCCAGCAGTGGGGACAGGCGGACTGGTGAAGCTTTCTTT. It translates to CASSGDRRTGEAFF.